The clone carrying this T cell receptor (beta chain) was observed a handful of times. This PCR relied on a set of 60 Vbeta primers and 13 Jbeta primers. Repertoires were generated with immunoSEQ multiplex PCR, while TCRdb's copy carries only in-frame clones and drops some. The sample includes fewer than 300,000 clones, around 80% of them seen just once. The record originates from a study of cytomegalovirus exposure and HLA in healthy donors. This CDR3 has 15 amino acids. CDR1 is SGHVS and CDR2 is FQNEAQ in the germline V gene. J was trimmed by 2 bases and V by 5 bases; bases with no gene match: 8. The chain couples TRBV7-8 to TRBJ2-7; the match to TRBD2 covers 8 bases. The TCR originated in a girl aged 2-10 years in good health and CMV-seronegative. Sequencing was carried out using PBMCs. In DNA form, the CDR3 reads TGTGCCAGCAGCAAGTTAGGTAGCGGGACCTACGAGCAGTACTTC. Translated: CASSKLGSGTYEQYF.